Sequencing of this T cell receptor beta chain was carried out in a study of blood T cells in healthy people across ages. The study, taken as a whole, reports: Diversity of TCR beta per million T cells declined in a roughly linear way with age. Diversity was higher, and naive CD4+ cells more numerous, in long-lived donors than in aged donors.

As to this clonotype: Its antigen is still unknown.

A second roughly 7 to 12 cycle PCR used barcoded and J-beta primers. MiXCR was run by TCRdb on the 5' RACE reads, yielding one entry per CDR3 protein. The sample carries some 940,000 distinct CDR3 sequences, almost 30% recorded once. V lost 1 base, J lost 4 bases, and 16 bases lay in between. CDR1 SGHTA and CDR2 FQGTGA come from the germline V gene. The CDR3 is 17 residues long. These same records also appear under a second study, on T cells of mothers and their children. That source reports: The donor cohort consisted of a few healthy Caucasian mothers and their six children. Slightly higher but non-significant overlap marked related mother-child pairs versus unrelated pairs.

Sequenced sample: blood. This chain joins TRBV7-3 and TRBJ2-2; D is unclear. This clonotype originated in a woman between 40 and 55 years old in good health. This CDR3 is CASSLIVARFVTGELFF. CDR3 DNA: TGTGCCAGCAGCTTAATAGTGGCGAGATTCGTCACCGGGGAGCTGTTTTTT.